This TCR beta chain is from a study of cytomegalovirus exposure and HLA in healthy donors (dated by TCRdb to about 2017). Study-wide context: An earlier analysis of about 560 of the donors reported approximately 260 Gb of sequence data and 117 million unique TCR beta sequences obtained from around 190 million T cells. To study patterns of TCR occurrence, a later analysis re-analyzed previously published TCR beta repertoires from around 700 donors and added high-resolution HLA genotyping. On average, roughly 250,000 unique TCR beta nucleotide sequences were sequenced per donor among a few hundred genotyped donors of the cohort, with 15% to 20% of those sequences being non-productive. Every discovery cohort repertoire had been produced on one sequencing platform. The later analysis used no new phenotypic data to find candidate immune exposures, relying instead on TCR beta sequences and their occurrence across donors. The study profiled the T cell repertoires of under 700 subjects by immunosequencing and related them to cytomegalovirus serostatus. In addition to the first cohort of approximately 650 subjects, a separate validation cohort of 100 to 150 different subjects was used. Donor age, sex, ethnicity and CMV serostatus were collected together with the repertoire data. Typing coverage differed by locus: A, B, C, DRB1 and DQB1 were typed in about 620-640 donors, DQA1 in about 500, DPA1 in over 600, and DPB1 in 472. Roughly 300 gigabases of sequencing data and around 87 million unique TCR sequences were included in an early release covering 500 to 750 HLA-typed donors. Four to six DR-DQ haplotypes were handled as single units for association and clustering because linkage in the cohort was strong. Genome-wide SNP genotypes for about 60% of the 666 donors were used in a later genetic analysis, which treated that subset as a discovery cohort. The study was designed to test whether signatures of past pathogen exposure could be identified by cataloging public T cell receptors. Of the roughly 390 genotyped donors, 65% to 90% were placed in the genetic ancestry cluster associated with self-reported Caucasian donors. In an earlier analysis of 500 to 650 of the donors, high-throughput TCR beta sequencing was used to judge whether each TCR beta V gene segment behaved as functional or pseudogenic. Class I and class II HLA loci were covered by the typing at four-digit resolution. To predict cytomegalovirus infection status, the study combined high-throughput TCR immunosequencing, statistical association of individual TCRs with disease status, and machine learning.

Library preparation employed the immunoSEQ multiplex PCR assay. The multiplex PCR relied on a mix of 60 forward primers for TCR Vbeta segments and 13 reverse primers for TCR Jbeta segments. The CDR3 region of rearranged TCR beta genes was amplified from genomic DNA with a multiplex PCR assay. On the Illumina HiSeq System, the amplified TCR beta libraries were sequenced as 87-base-pair reads. Processing in the source paper ran as follows. A later analysis counted approximately 74 million unique TCR beta chains across the 670 or so repertoires, and some 11 million of these chains were shared by at least two donors. Raw reads were error-corrected and collapsed into unique sequences with a nearest-neighbor algorithm that merged closely related sequences to remove PCR and sequencing errors. V, D and J gene segments were assigned by aligning CDR3 sequences to IMGT reference sequences. For a sequence to be retained, a match of at least six nucleotides was required to both a V gene segment and a J gene segment. A rearrangement counted as productive if the CDR3 had no stop codons and remained in frame with V and J, and every other rearrangement counted as non-productive. CDR3 was defined according to IMGT convention as the region running from the second conserved V-encoded cysteine to the conserved J-encoded phenylalanine. In an earlier analysis of roughly 580 of the donors, sequences lacking an unambiguous match to a single V gene segment were excluded. In an earlier analysis of approximately 610 of the donors, V segments were called functional above 56.7% productive rearrangements and were called segregating when the between-donor standard deviation exceeded 5%. To diagnose cytomegalovirus status from the catalog of TCR beta chain sequences, a statistical classification framework was built. A later analysis assigned V and J genes by comparing TCR nucleotide sequences with IMGT/GENE-DB human TR gene sequences. Using the TCRdist pipeline, a later analysis assigned CDR3 sequences along with most-parsimonious VDJ recombination scenarios. In a later analysis, each TCR beta chain was defined by its CDR3 amino acid sequence together with its V-gene family, and reads lacking a unique V-gene family were excluded. A later analysis removed 500 to 600 highly shared, low-generation-probability nucleotide sequences to deal with suspected cross-contamination and a sequencing artifact. A later analysis calculated a clonal expansion index for each public chain from normalized within-repertoire ranks of inferred template counts. Generation probabilities in a later analysis came from a VDJ recombination model fitted to out-of-frame rearrangements, and those results were checked against IGoR. In a later analysis, hypergeometric tests were used to score TCR-TCR, TCR-HLA and TCR-CMV co-occurrence, with a repertoire-size bias correction applied to TCR pairs. False discovery rates were estimated in a later analysis by permuting HLA or CMV assignments 20 times. In a later analysis, co-occurring TCRs were grouped using DBSCAN, with TCRdist sequence similarity added in when clustering inside HLA-allele-positive subsets. Repertoires with fewer than 30,000 or more than 120,000 public chains, plus five repertoires with anomalous nucleotide sharing, were excluded from co-occurrence clustering. Here the immuneACCESS table is served through TCRdb, limited to in-frame sequences with V and J called. Missing clones are a known gap in these copies; in checked studies unresolved V genes cover under half, and the rest lacks a known reason. V, J and clone size derive from that table, while D and trimming were established from the DNA sequence. The sample table holds around 120,000 clones, of which 60% to 85% were seen once. The top ten clonotypes cover 2.5% to 3.5% of the sample.

The cohort consisted of hundreds of healthy bone marrow donors. Cohort members were all nominally healthy when sampled, although unrecorded immune exposures were likely present. The donor tested CMV seropositive, placing the donor among the 250 to 350 seropositive members of the cohort. Each donor provided a peripheral blood sample, and peripheral blood mononuclear cells were used for TCR beta sequencing. The Qiagen DNeasy Blood Extraction Kit was used to extract genomic DNA from the blood cell samples. Worth noting for this clone: This clone's antigen is unknown. No base qualities exist here, and no much larger clone lies one base off it.

Paper-wide results and their limitations: In a later analysis, HLA-associated TCR beta chains were found to be more clonally expanded and to have lower generation probabilities than equally common non-associated chains. A cluster of highly shared sequence variants was judged likely to represent a technical artifact of the sequencing pipeline. For the cohort, immune exposure information was limited to CMV serostatus. Compared with the roughly 670-donor mean, donors in an Asian-associated ancestry cluster had fewer N-insertions in productive TCRs, according to a later genetic analysis. A further reported finding was that TCR beta sequences accurately predicted the HLA-A and HLA-B alleles for most subjects in the first cohort. In the study, some 160 TCR beta chains were listed as associated with cytomegalovirus. Only TCR beta chains were sequenced in this cohort, and the absence of alpha or paired-chain data limited detectable features. The presence/absence analyses assumed that sequencing depth was roughly uniform across donors, and that assumption may not be true. An association between a missense DCLRE1C variant and V-gene and J-gene trimming of TCR beta chains was found in a later genetic analysis and replicated in an independent cohort. Most TCR sequences were seen in very few donors, while some public TCRs were found in many individuals. According to the authors, the approach could potentially be generalized to other disease states and immunological phenotypes. Correlated functional status among segregating V segments might be attributable to linkage disequilibrium, but an unknown experimental factor could not be ruled out. When HLA alleles, especially DR and DQ, strongly co-occurred, attributing TCR associations to individual alleles was difficult. Broadly in line with IMGT annotations, most TCR beta V segments showed up in productive rearrangements about 90% or about 30% of the time in an earlier analysis of approximately 640 of the donors. The earlier analysis of about 600 of the donors excluded some 16 rarely observed V segments, including chromosome 9 orphons, because counts were too low. According to a later analysis, parvovirus B19, influenza, CMV and Epstein-Barr virus appeared linked to several top co-occurrence clusters. A few of the identified cytomegalovirus-associated TCR beta chains were confirmed in vitro to be specific for cytomegalovirus antigens. A later analysis found that TCR association rates varied across HLA loci, with DRB1 alleles showing the most associated TCRs and HLA-C alleles the fewest. In both the original and validation cohorts, the classifier was reported to diagnose cytomegalovirus status with high specificity and sensitivity. According to a later analysis, most CMV-associated TCR beta chains appeared to be HLA-restricted, and the HLA associations seemed to be driven largely by CMV exposure. A later analysis associated approximately 17,000 TCR beta sequences with specific HLA alleles at a false discovery rate of 0.05. Because HLA typing was unavailable for some donors at each locus, only the typed subset was used in association tests.

The sequence came from a woman aged 40-49 years in good health and CMV-seropositive. Material for sequencing was PBMCs.

The CDR3 has the sequence CASSYLTGTSPQEQYF. The DNA sequence is as follows: TGTGCCAGCAGTTACTTGACCGGGACTAGCCCCCAGGAGCAGTACTTC. The sequence is built from TRBV6-5 and TRBJ2-7, with TRBD2 matching 9 junction bases. The CDR3 starts with the cysteine, ends with the phenylalanine, and has 16 residues. Only CDR3 DNA remains: 48 bases, in frame from the first base. V and J are trimmed by 1 base and 7 bases, and the gene matches miss 11 bases of the junction. As encoded in the germline V gene, CDR1 is MNHEY while CDR2 is SVGAGI.